These T cell receptor beta chains were read from a single sample in a study of cytomegalovirus exposure and HLA in healthy donors. Profiled with immunoSEQ multiplex PCR; TCRdb holds only in-frame clones, not every one. The data contain 80,000 to 100,000 clones, 70% to 75% of them seen just once; the ten biggest clones take up around 15%. Sequenced sample: PBMCs. Receptors were obtained from a woman under 30 in good health and CMV-seropositive. Both conserved end residues are part of each CDR3. Fields, in order: D gene, V gene, J gene, clone size, CDR3 DNA, CDR3 protein. A D gene is named only where the DNA matches it firmly. Part of the rows lack a size; the others show once, few, many or a class for expanded clones.

-,TRBV2,TRBJ2-1,-,TGTGCCAGCAGGTTCTCTCCGACAGGTGGGATCTACAATGAGCAGTTCTTC,CASRFSPTGGIYNEQFF
-,TRBV6-5,TRBJ1-2,once,TGTGCCAGCAGTTACTTAGGGAGTGGCTACACCTTC,CASSYLGSGYTF
-,TRBV4-2,TRBJ2-3,-,TGTGCCAGCAGCCAAGGGGGGGACACAGATACGCAGTATTTT,CASSQGGDTDTQYF
-,TRBV7-9,TRBJ1-3,-,TGTGCCAGCAGCTTAGCAGACAGCTTCTCTGGAAACACCATATATTTT,CASSLADSFSGNTIYF
-,TRBV9,TRBJ2-3,-,TGTGCCAGCAGCGTAGATGGGGTGGGGGCACAGACAGATACGCAGTATTTT,CASSVDGVGAQTDTQYF
-,TRBV27,TRBJ1-3,-,TGTGCCACCGGGAGGTCATCTGGAAACACCATATATTTT,CATGRSSGNTIYF
-,TRBV30,TRBJ1-2,-,TGTGCCTGGAGTGTAGTTCCCCGGCGGGACGGCTACACCTTC,CAWSVVPRRDGYTF
-,TRBV27,TRBJ2-7,-,TGTGCCAGCAGTTCCGGGGGACAGTTCTACGAGCAGTACTTC,CASSSGGQFYEQYF
TRBD2,TRBV5-1,TRBJ2-5,-,TGCGCCAGCAGCGTTGGAGGGTCCGCTAGCGGGGGGCCGGGGACCCAGTACTTC,CASSVGGSASGGPGTQYF
-,TRBV5-8,TRBJ1-2,-,TGTGCCAGCAGCTTGCTGACCCGGGCAGGGGAGAAGGATGGCTACACCTTC,CASSLLTRAGEKDGYTF
-,TRBV5-1,TRBJ2-1,-,TGCGCCAGCAGTTCGACTAGTCCCTTCAATGAGCAGTTCTTC,CASSSTSPFNEQFF
-,TRBV9,TRBJ2-1,-,TGTGCCAGCAGCGTAGGTCCCGCGGTCGTGTCAGCGAGCTCCTACAATGAGCAGTTCTTC,CASSVGPAVVSASSYNEQFF
TRBD2,TRBV11-2,TRBJ2-3,-,TGTGCCAGCAGCTCAGGACTAGGCACAGATACGCAGTATTTT,CASSSGLGTDTQYF
-,TRBV7-2,TRBJ2-7,-,TGTGCCAGCAGAATTGGGGGGGGCTTCTACGAGCAGTACTTC,CASRIGGGFYEQYF
-,TRBV2,TRBJ1-1,-,TGTGCCAGCATCTGGACTCGCATTGGGAACACTGAAGCTTTCTTT,CASIWTRIGNTEAFF
-,TRBV19,TRBJ2-7,-,TGTGCCAGTAGTATGGGGACCCAGGGGCCCCCCTACGAGCAGTACTTC,CASSMGTQGPPYEQYF
TRBD1,TRBV9,TRBJ1-1,-,TGTGCCAGCAGCGAGGGACAGGGGACTGAAGCTTTCTTT,CASSEGQGTEAFF
-,TRBV6-5,TRBJ2-5,-,TGTGCCAGCAGTTATTCACAACAAGAGACCCAGTACTTC,CASSYSQQETQYF
TRBD2,TRBV7-2,TRBJ2-7,few,TGTGCCAGCAGCGACCGGACTAGCGGGAGTCGCTACGAGCAGTACTTC,CASSDRTSGSRYEQYF
-,TRBV19,TRBJ2-1,-,TGTGCCAGTAGTATAGGGCTGTTGAATGAGCAGTTCTTC,CASSIGLLNEQFF
TRBD1,TRBV19,TRBJ1-5,-,TGTGCCAGTAGTTTCAACAGACAGGGGGCGGATCAGCCCCAGCATTTT,CASSFNRQGADQPQHF
TRBD1,TRBV5-5,TRBJ1-5,-,TGTGCCAGCAGCTTGGAGGGGGCTCAGCCCCAGCATTTT,CASSLEGAQPQHF
-,TRBV29-1,TRBJ1-1,few,TGCAGCGTTGAGGAGGGGCTAGGAACTGAAGCTTTCTTT,CSVEEGLGTEAFF
TRBD2,TRBV4-2,TRBJ2-7,-,TGTGCCAGCAGCCCCGCGGGGGGCGTCTACGAGCAGTACTTC,CASSPAGGVYEQYF
-,TRBV18,TRBJ1-1,-,TGTGCCAGCTCACCCGCAGATGTGGCTTTCTTT,CASSPADVAFF
-,TRBV10-2,TRBJ1-2,-,TGCGCCAGCAGTTCCCTCAGGGGAGGCTACACCTTC,CASSSLRGGYTF
-,TRBV5-4,TRBJ2-3,-,TGTGCCAGCAGCCGCGGAAACACAGATACGCAGTATTTT,CASSRGNTDTQYF
TRBD2,TRBV4-3,TRBJ2-2,-,TGCGCCAGCAGCCCCCTCGGGACTAGCGGATTTACCGGGGAGCTGTTTTTT,CASSPLGTSGFTGELFF